The sequence of this TCR beta chain was determined in a study of T-cell memory formation after mild COVID-19. Study results and limitations: The main location of contracting CD4+ clones was CM and EM, and that of contracting CD8+ clones was EMRA. In pre-infection memory, a portion of responding clones appeared, which suggested that cross-reactive memory joined. From day 15 to 85, contracting clones were balanced between CD4 and CD8, whereas later expanders leaned toward CD4+.

Constant-segment primers served in 5'RACE that generated TCR alpha and TCR beta cDNA libraries bearing sample barcodes and UMIs. TCRdb analysed the 5' RACE reads with MiXCR anew, one entry per CDR3 protein. In the table there are roughly 250,000 distinct CDR3 sequences, roughly 15% of which are singletons. Remarks on this clonotype: Its specificity is unknown.

This sequence originates from a man between 18 and 35 years old who had mild COVID-19 (a few samples of this study predate the infection). Cell type and time point are not known. The specimen was PBMCs or a T cell subset sorted from them (not recorded which).

The CDR3 sequence: CASSVGIAGGADTQYF. The CDR3 region has the DNA TGTGCCAGCAGCGTAGGGATAGCGGGGGGTGCAGATACGCAGTATTTT. The chain joins TRBV9 to TRBJ2-3; 10 bases agree with TRBD2. The CDR3 extends over 16 amino acids. V trimming: 0 bases; J trimming: 4 bases; junction bases outside the gene matches: 5. Germline loops: CDR1 SGDLS, CDR2 YYNGEE.